Listed below are T cell receptor beta chains from one sample, sequenced in a study of T cells in Graves' hyperthyroidism and ophthalmopathy. TCRdb passed the multiplex PCR reads through MiXCR, listing each CDR3 protein once. This table holds approximately 530,000 distinct CDR3 sequences, 16% found once. Sequenced input: blood. The receptors originated from a woman between 18 and 29 years old with Graves' hyperthyroidism. Each CDR3 is given with its conserved first and last residue. A D gene is named only where the DNA matches it firmly. Part of the rows lack a size; the others show once, few, many or a class for expanded clones.

cdr3_nt	cdr3_aa	v_call	j_call	d_call	clone_size	cdr3_length
TGCGCCAGCAGTGAGTTCGGCCCCGTCGGAGATACGCAGTATTTT	CASSEFGPVGDTQYF	TRBV2	TRBJ2-3	NA	few	15
TGTGCCAGCAGTCGATGGACAGGGTGGGACACTGAAGCTTTCTTT	CASSRWTGWDTEAFF	TRBV9	TRBJ1-1	TRBD1	NA	15
TGTGCCAGCAGCGTACCGACTAGCCCCGGGGAGCTGTTTTTT	CASSVPTSPGELFF	TRBV5-4	TRBJ2-2	TRBD2	few	14
TGTGCCAGCGGCCCACCGGTCGGGTACGAGCAGTACTTC	CASGPPVGYEQYF	TRBV7-9	TRBJ2-7	NA	once	13
TGTGCCAGCAGTGTACAGGGGGCGGGCACTGAAGCTTTCTTT	CASSVQGAGTEAFF	TRBV12-3/TRBV12-4	TRBJ1-1	TRBD1	many	14
TGTGCCAGCAGCCCTCCGACGGGGAGCTCTGGGGCCAACGTCCTGACTTTC	CASSPPTGSSGANVLTF	TRBV7-6	TRBJ2-6	NA	many	17
TGTGCCAGCAGCGCCCTCCGGGACAGGGGGCATCGAGAGGATCAGCCCCAGCCTTTT	CASSALRDRGHREDQPQPF	TRBV11-2	TRBJ1-5	TRBD1	NA	19
TGCGCCAGCAGCCGGGGTCGGGGAGGCACAGATACGCAGTATTTT	CASSRGRGGTDTQYF	TRBV4-3	TRBJ2-3	NA	NA	15
TGTGCCAGCAGTTCCCTGCGACAGTGGGCTAACTATGGCTACACCTTC	CASSSLRQWANYGYTF	TRBV27	TRBJ1-2	NA	NA	16
TGTGCCAGTAGTATCTCACGTGGACAGGGCTCCGAGCAGTACTTC	CASSISRGQGSEQYF	TRBV19	TRBJ2-7	TRBD1	NA	15
TGTGCCATCAGCCTGGGACAGGACAACTATGGCTACACCTTC	CAISLGQDNYGYTF	TRBV10-3	TRBJ1-2	TRBD1	many	14
TGTGCCAGCGGACAGGGGGTTTCCTACGAGCAGTACTTC	CASGQGVSYEQYF	TRBV7-9	TRBJ2-7	TRBD1	few	13
TGTGCCAGCAGTGAATCCTCTTTCGGAAACACCATATATTTT	CASSESSFGNTIYF	TRBV28	TRBJ1-3	NA	many	14
TGTGCCAGCAGCGAGACGGGACAGGATCCCTACGAGCAGTACTTC	CASSETGQDPYEQYF	TRBV7-2	TRBJ2-7	TRBD1	few	15
TGCAGTGCTAGAGATAATGGCTACACCTTC	CSARDNGYTF	TRBV20-1	TRBJ1-2	NA	few	10
TGTGCTAGTGGTTTCCCTGGGGCAGATAGTACCTCCGGCTACACCTTC	CASGFPGADSTSGYTF	TRBV12-5	TRBJ1-2	NA	few	16
TGTGCCAGCAGTACAACTAATGAGCAGTTCTTC	CASSTTNEQFF	TRBV12-3/TRBV12-4	TRBJ2-1	NA	many	11
TGTGCCAGCAGTTACTCCCCGGACACGGCCTACGAGCAGTACTTC	CASSYSPDTAYEQYF	TRBV6-5	TRBJ2-7	NA	once	15
TGTGCCAGCAGCTTAAAGGCAACACTAGCGGGGTACACAGATACGCAGTATTTT	CASSLKATLAGYTDTQYF	TRBV7-9	TRBJ2-3	TRBD2	few	18
TGTGCCAGCAGTGGAGGGGGCCACCGGGAGCTGTTTTTT	CASSGGGHRELFF	TRBV6-4	TRBJ2-2	TRBD1	once	13
TGTGCCAGTAGTCTTCGAGATCGGGAGGAGACCCAGTACTTC	CASSLRDREETQYF	TRBV19	TRBJ2-5	NA	NA	14
TGTGCCAGCAGCTCGAAACTAGCGGGAATGTACGAGCAGTACTTC	CASSSKLAGMYEQYF	TRBV7-8	TRBJ2-7	TRBD2	many	15
TGTGCCAGCAGTAGGGGGACGGGCGCCGGGGAGCTGTTTTTT	CASSRGTGAGELFF	TRBV6-2/TRBV6-3	TRBJ2-2	NA	few	14
TGTGCCAGCAGCTTAGTCTCAGGGCGCACTGAAGCTTTCTTT	CASSLVSGRTEAFF	TRBV7-8	TRBJ1-1	NA	many	14
TGCAGTGCAGCCCCACTCTTTGAGGGAGTCTTGGATACGCAGTATTTT	CSAAPLFEGVLDTQYF	TRBV20-1	TRBJ2-3	NA	NA	16
TGTGCCAGCAGCTCCCCTAAGAGCGGGGGGGCCAAGAACAATGAGCAGTTCTTC	CASSSPKSGGAKNNEQFF	TRBV7-9	TRBJ2-1	TRBD2	few	18
TGTGCCAGCAATTCCGGGCCACCAGGCTACACCTTC	CASNSGPPGYTF	TRBV6-2/TRBV6-3	TRBJ1-2	NA	NA	12
TGTGCCAGCAGCCCAGGCCTTGGGCCCAATCAGCCCCAGCATTTT	CASSPGLGPNQPQHF	TRBV5-8	TRBJ1-5	NA	few	15
TGTGCCAGCAGTTACTCGAGACCCACAGATACGCAGTATTTT	CASSYSRPTDTQYF	TRBV6-5	TRBJ2-3	NA	many	14
TGTGCTAGTGGTTTGAGGGAGGGGGTGGGTACTGAAGCTTTCTTT	CASGLREGVGTEAFF	TRBV12-5	TRBJ1-1	NA	few	15
TGTGCCAGCAGTACTGGGTTACAGGGGGCGTACGAGCAGTACTTC	CASSTGLQGAYEQYF	TRBV6-1	TRBJ2-7	TRBD1	few	15
TGCGCCAGCAGCTCTAGGGGGGACACATCCTACGAGCAGTACTTC	CASSSRGDTSYEQYF	TRBV5-1	TRBJ2-7	NA	few	15
TGCAGTGCTAGGCCCCCTAGCCCTTGGGGCTACACCTTC	CSARPPSPWGYTF	TRBV20-1	TRBJ1-2	NA	NA	13
TGTGCCAGCAGTGACTCGACGGGCACTGAAGCTTTCTTT	CASSDSTGTEAFF	TRBV6-4	TRBJ1-1	NA	few	13
TGTGCCAGCAGTTACCTAGTTAGCCATGAGCAGTTCTTC	CASSYLVSHEQFF	TRBV28	TRBJ2-1	NA	few	13
TGTGCCAGCTCATCCGGGACTAGCGGGAGAGAGACCCAGTACTTC	CASSSGTSGRETQYF	TRBV18	TRBJ2-5	TRBD2	many	15
TGTGCCAGCTCACCACCGGACAGGGGGCGCTTTAATGAGCAGTTCTTC	CASSPPDRGRFNEQFF	TRBV18	TRBJ2-1	TRBD1	once	16
TGTGCCAGCAGCTTGATCAACACTGAAGCTTTCTTT	CASSLINTEAFF	TRBV7-9	TRBJ1-1	NA	many	12
TGTGCCAGCAGCCAAGGGTCAGGGTACAATTCACCCCTCCACTTT	CASSQGSGYNSPLHF	TRBV3-1	TRBJ1-6	NA	NA	15
TGCAGCGTTGATCTTGAGACGGACCTGATTGGCACTGAAGCTTTCTTT	CSVDLETDLIGTEAFF	TRBV29-1	TRBJ1-1	NA	many	16
TGCAGTGCTAGAGATGGCAGGGGCAGATCCTACGAGCAGTACTTC	CSARDGRGRSYEQYF	TRBV20-1	TRBJ2-7	NA	NA	15
TGCAGTGCTAGGGCGGTGACTAGCACAGATACGCAGTATTTT	CSARAVTSTDTQYF	TRBV20-1	TRBJ2-3	NA	many	14
TGTGCCAGCAGCCCGAGCGGGCCAGACTCCTACGAGCAGTACTTC	CASSPSGPDSYEQYF	TRBV9	TRBJ2-7	NA	NA	15
TGTGCCAGCAGCTTAGTGGTGACAGGGCTTGGGGGCATCTCTGGAAACACCATATATTTT	CASSLVVTGLGGISGNTIYF	TRBV7-2	TRBJ1-3	TRBD1	NA	20
TGTGCCAGCAGCTTAGAAGGGAGAGCCAACGTCCTGACTTTC	CASSLEGRANVLTF	TRBV7-9	TRBJ2-6	NA	few	14